This T cell receptor (beta chain) is drawn from a study of blood T cell repertoires in COVID-19. Whole-study context: Acute and convalescent COVID-19 specimens originated in the United States, Italy and Spain.

Enrollees, about 18 to 90 years old, lived in about two dozen US areas. Researchers sorted participants into cohorts using their self-reported clinical history. A COVID-19 case was met by exposed participants within 2 weeks before study entry. Sequenced by immunoSEQ multiplex PCR; TCRdb stores in-frame clones only, minus some. The sample lists 110,000 to 150,000 clones; 70% to 85% were seen once. Germline assignment: CDR1 MNHEY and CDR2 SMNVEV (reference sequence). Trimming stripped 5 bases from V and 1 base from J, with 13 bases between. The CDR3 runs to 15 residues. V usage is TRBV27 and J usage is TRBJ2-3, with TRBD1 as a possible D gene (5 bases). Sample: PBMCs or T cells enriched from blood (not recorded which). This clonotype was sampled from a woman aged 18 to 35 who had been exposed to COVID-19. The chain's CDR3 is CASSPWVQGTDTQYF. The CDR3 nucleotides are TGTGCCAGCAGTCCATGGGTACAGGGCACAGATACGCAGTATTTT.